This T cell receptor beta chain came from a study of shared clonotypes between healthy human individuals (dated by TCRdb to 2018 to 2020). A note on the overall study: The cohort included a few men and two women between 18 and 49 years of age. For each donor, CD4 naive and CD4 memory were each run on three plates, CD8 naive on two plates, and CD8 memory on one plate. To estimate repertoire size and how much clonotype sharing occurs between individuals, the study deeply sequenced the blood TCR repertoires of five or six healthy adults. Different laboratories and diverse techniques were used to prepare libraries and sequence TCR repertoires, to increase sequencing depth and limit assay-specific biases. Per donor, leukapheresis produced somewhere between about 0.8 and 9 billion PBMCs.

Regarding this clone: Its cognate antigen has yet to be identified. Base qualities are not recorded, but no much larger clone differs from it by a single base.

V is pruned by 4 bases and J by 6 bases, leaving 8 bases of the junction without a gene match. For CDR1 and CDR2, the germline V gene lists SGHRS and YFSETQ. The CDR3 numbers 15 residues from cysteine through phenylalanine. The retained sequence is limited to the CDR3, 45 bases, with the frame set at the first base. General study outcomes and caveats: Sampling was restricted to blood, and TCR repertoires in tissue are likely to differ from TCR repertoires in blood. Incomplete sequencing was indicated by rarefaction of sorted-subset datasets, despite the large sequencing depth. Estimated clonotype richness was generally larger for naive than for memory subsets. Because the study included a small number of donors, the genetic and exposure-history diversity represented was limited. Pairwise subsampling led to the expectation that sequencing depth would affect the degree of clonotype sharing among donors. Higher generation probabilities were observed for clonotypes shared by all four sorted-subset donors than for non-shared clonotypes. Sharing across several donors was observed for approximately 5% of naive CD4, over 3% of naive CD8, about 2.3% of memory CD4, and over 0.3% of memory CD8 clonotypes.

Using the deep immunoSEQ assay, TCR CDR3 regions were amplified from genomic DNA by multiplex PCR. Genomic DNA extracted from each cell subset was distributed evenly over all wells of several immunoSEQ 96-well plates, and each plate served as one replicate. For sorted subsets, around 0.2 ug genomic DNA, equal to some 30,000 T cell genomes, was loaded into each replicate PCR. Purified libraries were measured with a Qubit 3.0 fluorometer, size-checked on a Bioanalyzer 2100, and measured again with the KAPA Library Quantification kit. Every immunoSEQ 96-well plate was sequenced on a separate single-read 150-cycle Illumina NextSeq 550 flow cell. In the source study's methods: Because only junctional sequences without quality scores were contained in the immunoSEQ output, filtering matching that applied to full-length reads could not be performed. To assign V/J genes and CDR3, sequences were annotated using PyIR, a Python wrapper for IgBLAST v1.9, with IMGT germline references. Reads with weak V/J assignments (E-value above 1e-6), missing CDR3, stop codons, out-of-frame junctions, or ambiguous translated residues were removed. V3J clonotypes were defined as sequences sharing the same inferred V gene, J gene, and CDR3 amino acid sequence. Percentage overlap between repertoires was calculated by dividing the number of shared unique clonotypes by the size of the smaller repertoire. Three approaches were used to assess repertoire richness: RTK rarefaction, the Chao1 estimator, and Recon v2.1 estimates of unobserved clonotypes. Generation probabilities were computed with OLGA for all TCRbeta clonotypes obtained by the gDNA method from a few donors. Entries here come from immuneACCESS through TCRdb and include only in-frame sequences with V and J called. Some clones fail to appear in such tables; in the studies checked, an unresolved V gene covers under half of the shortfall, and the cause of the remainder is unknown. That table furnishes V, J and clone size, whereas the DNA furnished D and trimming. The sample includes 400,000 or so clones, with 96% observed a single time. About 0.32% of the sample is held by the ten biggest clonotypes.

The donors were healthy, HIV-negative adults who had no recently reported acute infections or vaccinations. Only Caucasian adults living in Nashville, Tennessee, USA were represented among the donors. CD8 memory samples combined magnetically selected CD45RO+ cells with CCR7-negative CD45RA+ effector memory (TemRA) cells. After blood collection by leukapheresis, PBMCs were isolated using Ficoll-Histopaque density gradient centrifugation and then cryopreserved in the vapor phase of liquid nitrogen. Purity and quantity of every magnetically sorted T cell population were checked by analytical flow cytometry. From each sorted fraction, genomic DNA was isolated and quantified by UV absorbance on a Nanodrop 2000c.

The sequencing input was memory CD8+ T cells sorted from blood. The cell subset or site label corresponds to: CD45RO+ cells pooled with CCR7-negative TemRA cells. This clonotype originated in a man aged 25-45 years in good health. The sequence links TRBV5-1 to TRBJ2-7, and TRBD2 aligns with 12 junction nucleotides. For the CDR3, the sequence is CASSPSGRALAEQYF. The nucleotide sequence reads TGCGCCAGCAGCCCTAGCGGGAGGGCCTTGGCCGAGCAGTACTTC.